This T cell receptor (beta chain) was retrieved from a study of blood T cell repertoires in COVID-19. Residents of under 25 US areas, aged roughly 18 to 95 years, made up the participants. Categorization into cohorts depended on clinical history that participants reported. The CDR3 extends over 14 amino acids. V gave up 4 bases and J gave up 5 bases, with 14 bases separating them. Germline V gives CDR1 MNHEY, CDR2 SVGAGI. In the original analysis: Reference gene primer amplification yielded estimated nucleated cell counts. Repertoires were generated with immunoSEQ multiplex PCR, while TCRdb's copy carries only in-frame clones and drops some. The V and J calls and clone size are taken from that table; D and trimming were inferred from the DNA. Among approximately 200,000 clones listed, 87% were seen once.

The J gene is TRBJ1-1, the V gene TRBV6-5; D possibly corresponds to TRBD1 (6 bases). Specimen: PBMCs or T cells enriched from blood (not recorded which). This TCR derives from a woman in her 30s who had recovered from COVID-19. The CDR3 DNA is TGTGCCAGCAGTTCCCCAACAGGGCGGACTGAAGCTTTCTTT. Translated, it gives CASSSPTGRTEAFF.